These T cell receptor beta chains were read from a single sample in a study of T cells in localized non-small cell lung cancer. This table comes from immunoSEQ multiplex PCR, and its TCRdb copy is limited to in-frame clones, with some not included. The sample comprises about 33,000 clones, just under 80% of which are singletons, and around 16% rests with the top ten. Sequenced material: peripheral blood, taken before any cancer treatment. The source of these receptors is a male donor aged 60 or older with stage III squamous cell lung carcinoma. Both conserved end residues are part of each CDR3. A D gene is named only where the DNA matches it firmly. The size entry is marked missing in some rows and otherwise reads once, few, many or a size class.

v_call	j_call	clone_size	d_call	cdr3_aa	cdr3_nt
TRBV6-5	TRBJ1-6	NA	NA	CASSYERNSPLHF	TGTGCCAGCAGTTACGAGAGGAATTCACCCCTCCACTTT
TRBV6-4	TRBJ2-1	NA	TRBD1	CASSVGQGRLNEQFF	TGTGCCAGCTCTGTGGGACAGGGTAGACTAAATGAGCAGTTCTTC
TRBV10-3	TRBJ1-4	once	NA	CAIKGDFSEKLFF	TGTGCCATCAAAGGCGATTTTAGTGAAAAACTGTTTTTT
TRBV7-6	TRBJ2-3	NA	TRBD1	CASSRQGAITDTQYF	TGTGCCAGCAGCCGACAGGGGGCAATCACAGATACGCAGTATTTT
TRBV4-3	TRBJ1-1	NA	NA	CASRGTGNTEAFF	TGCGCCAGCAGAGGGACGGGGAACACTGAAGCTTTCTTT
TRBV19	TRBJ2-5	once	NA	CASSAKSGSQETQYF	TGTGCCAGTAGTGCAAAATCCGGGAGCCAAGAGACCCAGTACTTC
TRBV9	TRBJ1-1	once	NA	CASSVATGLDGPMNTEAFF	TGTGCCAGCAGCGTAGCTACCGGGTTGGACGGACCCATGAACACTGAAGCTTTCTTT
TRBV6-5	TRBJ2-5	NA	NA	CASQAQGETQYF	TGTGCCAGCCAGGCCCAGGGGGAGACCCAGTACTTC
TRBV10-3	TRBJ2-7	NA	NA	CAISALEKQVQVYEQYF	TGTGCCATCAGTGCGTTGGAGAAACAGGTACAGGTTTACGAGCAGTACTTC
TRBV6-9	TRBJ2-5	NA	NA	CASRRPRAPRETQYF	TGTGCCAGCAGACGACCCCGAGCCCCCCGAGAGACCCAGTACTTC
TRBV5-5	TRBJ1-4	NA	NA	CASSISRVVNEKLFF	TGTGCCAGCAGTATTTCGCGGGTAGTTAATGAAAAACTGTTTTTT
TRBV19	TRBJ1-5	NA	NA	CASSIEMSQPQHF	TGTGCCAGTAGTATAGAAATGAGTCAGCCCCAGCATTTT
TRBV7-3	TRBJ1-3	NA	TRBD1	CASSLTGRTGRNTIYF	TGTGCCAGCAGCTTAACGGGGAGGACAGGCAGAAACACCATATATTTT
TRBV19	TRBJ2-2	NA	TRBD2	CASTALAGGKSGELFF	TGTGCCAGTACCGCCCTAGCGGGGGGAAAGTCCGGGGAGCTGTTTTTT
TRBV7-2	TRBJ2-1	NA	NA	CASSLYRGNEQFF	TGTGCCAGCAGCTTATACCGGGGCAATGAGCAGTTCTTC
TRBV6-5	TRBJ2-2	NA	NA	CASSYSKFTGELFF	TGTGCCAGCAGTTACTCGAAGTTTACCGGGGAGCTGTTTTTT
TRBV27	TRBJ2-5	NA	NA	CASSTQETQYF	TGTGCCAGCAGTACTCAAGAGACCCAGTACTTC
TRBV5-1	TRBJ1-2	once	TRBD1	CASSKDRANSPYGYTF	TGCGCCAGCAGCAAGGACAGGGCTAATTCTCCCTATGGCTACACCTTC
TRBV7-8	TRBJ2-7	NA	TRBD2	CASSSLAGAAYEQYF	TGTGCCAGCAGCTCCTTAGCGGGGGCCGCCTACGAGCAGTACTTC
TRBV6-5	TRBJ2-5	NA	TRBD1	CASSWDSHEQYF	TGTGCCAGCAGCTGGGACAGCCACGAACAGTACTTC
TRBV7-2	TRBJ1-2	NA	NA	CASSLGTGYTF	TGTGCCAGCAGCTTAGGTACTGGCTACACCTTC
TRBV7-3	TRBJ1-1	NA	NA	CASSSDGETNEAFF	TGTGCCAGCAGCTCGGACGGCGAAACAAATGAAGCTTTCTTT
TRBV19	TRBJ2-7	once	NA	CASSMGPTGEQYF	TGTGCCAGTAGTATGGGGCCCACGGGAGAGCAGTACTTC
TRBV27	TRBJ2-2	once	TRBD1	CASSALQGEGELFF	TGTGCCAGCAGTGCCCTACAGGGGGAAGGGGAGCTGTTTTTT
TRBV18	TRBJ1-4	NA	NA	CATTQQLNEKLFF	TGTGCCACCACACAACAGCTTAATGAAAAACTGTTTTTT
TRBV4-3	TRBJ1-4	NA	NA	CASSPARAFNEKLFF	TGCGCCAGCAGCCCCGCACGGGCCTTTAATGAAAAACTGTTTTTT
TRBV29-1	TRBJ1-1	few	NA	CSVGTNTEAFF	TGCAGCGTTGGCACGAACACTGAAGCTTTCTTT
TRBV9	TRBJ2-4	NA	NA	CASSPPGTEAKNIQYF	TGTGCCAGCAGCCCCCCCGGGACTGAGGCCAAAAACATTCAGTACTTC
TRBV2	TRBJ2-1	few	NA	CASSEARTLNEQFF	TGTGCCAGCAGTGAAGCGCGGACACTCAATGAGCAGTTCTTC
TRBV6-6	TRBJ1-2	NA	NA	CASSYEKGPYGYTF	TGTGCCAGCAGTTACGAAAAGGGCCCCTATGGCTACACCTTC
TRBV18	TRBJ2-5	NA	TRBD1	CASSPGTGNQETQYF	TGTGCCAGCTCGCCCGGGACAGGGAACCAAGAGACCCAGTACTTC
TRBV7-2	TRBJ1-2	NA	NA	CASSTTGNYGYTF	TGTGCCAGCAGCACCACAGGGAACTATGGCTACACCTTC
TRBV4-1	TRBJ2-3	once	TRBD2	CASSQDLLAGGTDTQYF	TGCGCCAGCAGCCAAGACCTACTAGCGGGGGGCACAGATACGCAGTATTTT
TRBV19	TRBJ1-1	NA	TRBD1	CASSLTGAEKAFF	TGTGCCAGTAGCCTGACAGGGGCCGAGAAAGCTTTCTTT
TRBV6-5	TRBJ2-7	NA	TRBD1	CATGVRQGAYEQYF	TGTGCCACCGGAGTCAGGCAGGGGGCCTACGAGCAGTACTTC